Reported below is one TCR beta chain. This receptor's antigen is unknown. No quality values exist for individual bases; no much larger clone is one base distant. Distinct nucleotide sequences in the sample also encode this CDR3. Patients with autoimmune disease history or receiving systemic immunosuppression were excluded from the trial. Peripheral blood for TCR sequencing was collected from all dose cohorts at baseline, on cycle 4 day 1, and on cycle 7 day 1. The samples were taken from a phase I, first-in-human, multicenter, open-label dose-escalation trial of ivuxolimab. The trial enrolled adults with locally advanced or metastatic head and neck squamous cell, hepatocellular, melanoma or renal cell carcinoma. CD4+ and CD8+ T cells were sorted separately from peripheral blood before TCR sequencing. This record comes from a study of OX40 agonist ivuxolimab in advanced cancers. Notes on the research overall: Ivuxolimab, which targeted the costimulatory receptor OX40 (CD134), was an agonistic, fully human IgG2 monoclonal antibody. Of the approximately 50 dose-escalation patients, hepatocellular carcinoma was present in around 20, melanoma in around 15, renal cell carcinoma in 9 and head and neck cancer in 9. Patients were allowed to have had prior anti-PD-1, anti-PD-L1 or anti-CTLA-4 therapy, and less than 45% of the dose-escalation patients had previously received checkpoint inhibitors. Intravenous ivuxolimab was administered to patients every 2 weeks at six dose levels: 0.01, 0.1, 0.3, 1.5, 3 and 10 mg/kg. Three dose-escalation patients achieved partial responses, one with hepatocellular carcinoma and two with cutaneous melanoma. The paper describes the monotherapy dose-escalation part (N = 52 patients) of the phase I trial of ivuxolimab. Peripheral TCRbeta sequencing aimed to test whether ivuxolimab altered TCR sequence diversity and caused clonal T-cell expansion. A male proportion of roughly 80% and a mean age of approximately 58 years, ranging from 23 to 79, were recorded for the dose-escalation cohort.

The CDR3 covers 13 residues, taking in both the cysteine and the phenylalanine. Just the 39-base CDR3 DNA is kept, in frame starting at base 1. Relative to germline, V is 5 bases shorter and J is 4 bases shorter, with 9 bases between their ends. The germline V gene encodes CDR1 SEHNR and CDR2 FQNEAQ (reference sequence). To sequence the TCRbeta CDR3 region, genomic DNA was isolated from the sorted cells. The immunoSEQ Assay was used to sequence the TCRbeta CDR3 regions. TCRdb limited this immuneACCESS table to in-frame rearrangements with V and J called. A share of clones is missing; checked studies link under half to unresolved V genes, and the rest is unexplained. The sample yields about 71,000 clones; about three quarters were counted once. The ten largest clonotypes hold around 5% of the sample. Study-level results and caveats: At doses of 0.1 to 3.0 mg/kg, clonal expansion of both CD4+ and CD8+ T cells in blood was seen between baseline and week 6. After ivuxolimab, CD8+ T cells had more expanded clones than CD4+ T cells on average. Partial responders in the 0.1-3.0 mg/kg groups had among the lowest normalized peripheral clonal expansion, especially among CD8+ T cells. Low levels of normalized T-cell clonal expansion were also seen in some patients who did not respond. The antigen specificity of the clonally expanded peripheral T cells was not determined.

Sequencing was performed on CD4+ or CD8+ T cells sorted from blood, taken in a trial of the OX40 agonist ivuxolimab. In this chain, TRBV7-9 is recombined with TRBJ1-5, with the D gene too uncertain to name. The clonotype comes from an adult with an advanced solid tumor such as melanoma, head and neck, liver or kidney cancer. The nucleotide sequence reads as follows: TGTGCCAGCAGCCCCCAAGGAAATCAGCCCCAGCATTTT. Its product reads: CASSPQGNQPQHF.